Below are 11 T cell receptor beta chains sequenced from a single sample in a study of blood T cell repertoires in COVID-19. Clones were sequenced by immunoSEQ multiplex PCR, and TCRdb holds only the in-frame ones, with some missing. There are approximately 210,000 clones in the sample; approximately 80% occur only once, and approximately 20% lies in the top ten. Sequences were obtained from peripheral blood. All receptors come from a man younger than 40 with active or convalescent COVID-19.

The table lists this clone with a count of one. V and J are TRBV5-1 and TRBJ1-5, with TRBD1 as a possible D gene (6 bases). This CDR3 comprises 14 residues. The germline CDR1 and CDR2 sequences are SGHRS and YFSETQ. V was trimmed by 2 bases and J by 5 bases, leaving 11 bases between them. CDR3 sequence: CASSLSGGDQPQHF. The CDR3, as DNA: TGCGCCAGCAGCTTATCGGGGGGCGATCAGCCCCAGCATTTT.

This clone turned up a few times. The V and J genes are TRBV4-3 and TRBJ2-3; D unclear. Germline loops: CDR1 LGHNA, CDR2 YSLEER. Trimming removed 0 bases from V and 8 bases from J, with 12 bases in between. The CDR3 sequence is 14 residues long. In DNA form, the CDR3 reads TGCGCCAGCAGCCAAGAAGAGCAAGTTGGTACGCAGTATTTT. Its translation: CASSQEEQVGTQYF.

This chain uses TRBV6-2 or TRBV6-3 with TRBJ2-7, with a weak D call TRBD2 (6 bases). CDR1 is MNHEY, CDR2 SVGEGT, per germline. The CDR3 contains 14 residues. V was trimmed by 2 bases and J by 2 bases, leaving 10 bases between them. CDR3 amino acids: CASSYAGRTYEQYF. The DNA for the CDR3 is TGTGCCAGCAGTTACGCAGGGAGGACCTACGAGCAGTACTTC.

The V gene is TRBV12-3 or TRBV12-4, the J gene TRBJ1-2; D perhaps matches TRBD1 (6 bases). Trimming took 4 bases from V and 10 from J, leaving 7 bases between them. The CDR3 contains 10 residues. The DNA for the CDR3 is TGTGCCAGCAGTTCAGGGGTCTACACCTTC. This encodes CASSSGVYTF.

The chain has TRBV28 and TRBJ1-5; the match to TRBD1 covers 10 bases. Germline CDR1 and CDR2: MDHEN and SYDVKM. Trimming cost V 5 bases and J 5 bases; bases outside gene matches: 9. The CDR3 sequence is 16 residues long. DNA of the CDR3: TGTGCCAGCAGTCCCCTGGGACAGGGGATTTATCAGCCCCAGCATTTT. Its protein is CASSPLGQGIYQPQHF.

The gene calls are TRBV5-1 and TRBJ1-1; D unresolved. The CDR3 extends over 14 amino acids. CDR1 and CDR2 (germline): SGHRS, YFSETQ. Trimming removed 2 bases from V and 2 bases from J, with 10 bases in between. CDR3 nucleotide sequence: TGCGCCAGCAGCTTCCGGGAACGCAACACTGAAGCTTTCTTT. It codes for CASSFRERNTEAFF.

The chain combines TRBV9 with TRBJ2-2, with D unclear. This CDR3 spans 12 amino acids. Trimming took off 4 bases at V and 2 bases at J, with 3 bases between the two ends. Germline CDR1 SGDLS, CDR2 YYNGEE. In DNA form, the CDR3 reads TGTGCCAGCAGCCCAAACACCGGGGAGCTGTTTTTT. Its translation: CASSPNTGELFF.

For this clone: A read error may produce the germline difference seen at one junction end. V is TRBV10-3 and J is TRBJ2-5; 11 bases fit TRBD2. Per the germline V gene, CDR1 is ENHRY and CDR2 is SYGVKD. The CDR3 contains 15 residues. CDR3 sequence (DNA): TGTGCCACCAGTGATAGCGGGGGGGACCAAGAGACCCAGTACTTC. Its protein is CATSDSGGDQETQYF.

The chain uses TRBV27 and TRBJ2-3; the match to TRBD2 covers 11 bases. The germline CDR1 and CDR2 sequences are MNHEY and SMNVEV (reference sequence). V dropped 6 bases and J dropped 5; count of bases not matched to a gene: 4. The CDR3 is 14 residues long. CDR3 amino acids: CASSTSGGIDTQYF. In DNA, the CDR3 is TGTGCCAGCAGCACTAGCGGGGGCATAGATACGCAGTATTTT.

The chain couples TRBV9 to TRBJ1-1, with D uncertain. The germline V and J ends were trimmed by 1 base and 0 bases, with 7 bases remaining between them. This CDR3 has 14 residues. CDR1 and CDR2 from the germline V gene are SGDLS and YYNGEE. The CDR3 sequence is CASSVNVMNTEAFF. The CDR3, as DNA: TGTGCCAGCAGCGTAAATGTTATGAACACTGAAGCTTTCTTT.

This sequence joins TRBV27 and TRBJ2-7; 10 nucleotides agree with TRBD2. The CDR3 totals 16 residues. The V gene end was trimmed by 7 bases and the J gene end by 4 bases; junction bases not matched to a gene: 13. CDR1 and CDR2 (germline): MNHEY, SMNVEV (reference sequence). In nucleotides, the CDR3 is TGTGCCAGCACCCCGGGGGCCCCTAGCGGGAGTTACGAGCAGTACTTC. It is translated as CASTPGAPSGSYEQYF.